This entry lists 7 T cell receptor beta chains sequenced from one sample in a study of blood T cell repertoires in COVID-19. Here immunoSEQ multiplex PCR was the method, and the copy in TCRdb shows in-frame clones only, minus some. The table records 270,000 or so clones, 86% of them present only once. The sequenced sample consisted of PBMCs or T cells enriched from blood (not recorded which). These receptors were taken from a woman between 18 and 30 years old who had recovered from COVID-19.

This clone appeared once. The chain recombines TRBV7-2 with TRBJ2-5; D is uncertain. The CDR3 has 17 residues. Trimming removed 2 bases from V and 4 bases from J, with 20 bases in between. CDR1 is SGHTA and CDR2 is FQGNSA in the germline V gene. The CDR3 DNA sequence: TGTGCCAGCAGCTTATATGCCGGGTTGTACGAACTAGAGACCCAGTACTTC. Translation: CASSLYAGLYELETQYF.

The rearrangement joins TRBV28 to TRBJ1-3; D is unresolved. The CDR3 runs 13 residues. Germline V gene sequence: CDR1 MDHEN, CDR2 SYDVKM. V lost 6 bases, J lost 0 bases, and 6 bases lay in between. CDR3 sequence: CASSAISGNTIYF. The CDR3 coding sequence is TGTGCCAGCAGCGCTATCTCTGGAAACACCATATATTTT.

This chain joins TRBV7-2 and TRBJ2-3, with a weak D call TRBD1 (5 bases). The CDR3 is made up of 15 amino acids. V lost 5 bases and J lost 6, with 18 bases in between. CDR1 and CDR2 from the germline V gene are SGHTA and FQGNSA. The CDR3 region is CASSQQALGSDTQYF. CDR3 DNA sequence: TGTGCCAGCAGCCAACAGGCGCTAGGGTCGGATACGCAGTATTTT.

The rearrangement uses TRBV5-4 and TRBJ2-7, with 8 nucleotides matching TRBD1. Per germline, CDR1 SGHNT and CDR2 YYREEE (reference sequence). V dropped 2 bases and J dropped 9; count of bases not matched to a gene: 7. CDR3 length: 13 residues. CDR3 loop: CASSFETGGGQYF. In nucleotides, the CDR3 is TGTGCCAGCAGCTTTGAAACAGGGGGAGGGCAGTACTTC.

The chain has TRBV30 and TRBJ2-5, with 11 bases matching TRBD2. The CDR3 length is 13 residues. The germline V gene encodes CDR1 GTSNPN and CDR2 SVGIG (reference sequence). The junction had 3 bases not matched to a gene; V was cut back by 5 bases and J by 4 bases. DNA for the CDR3: TGTGCCTGGGACCTAGCGGGAGGAGAGACCCAGTACTTC. It translates to CAWDLAGGETQYF.

The chain recombines TRBV29-1 with TRBJ2-1; 9 nucleotides agree with TRBD1. The CDR3 length is 14 residues. The V gene's germline CDR1 is SQVTM and CDR2 ANQGSEA. The V and J ends lost 3 bases and 6 bases, in that order; junction bases with no gene match: 6. The CDR3 loop is CSVDWDRVLNEQFF. The CDR3 coding sequence is TGCAGCGTTGATTGGGACAGGGTTCTCAATGAGCAGTTCTTC.

The DNA for the CDR3 is TGTGCCAGCAGCAGGGGGGGACAGGGAGCCTACAATGAGCAGTTCTTC. It yields the protein CASSRGGQGAYNEQFF. The V and J genes are TRBV9 and TRBJ2-1, with 9 bases identical to TRBD1. This CDR3 is built from 16 residues. Germline assignment: CDR1 SGDLS and CDR2 YYNGEE. Germline trimming cut 4 bases from V and 2 bases from J; bases unmatched to any gene: 7.